One sample yielded the 4 T cell receptor beta chains listed below, sequenced in a study of monozygotic twins with inflammatory bowel disease. TCRdb re-called the 5' RACE reads and gives one entry per CDR3 protein, without DNA. This sample's table reports under 150,000 distinct CDR3 sequences. Sequencing was done on a sample of blood. The receptors shown here come from a human donor with ulcerative colitis or Crohn's disease, or a healthy co-twin of an affected twin (not recorded which).

The chain joins TRBV7-2 to TRBJ2-7; there is no DNA to check the TCRdb D call of TRBD1. CDR3 length: 15 residues. From germline, CDR1 is SGHTA and CDR2 FQGNSA. The CDR3 region is CASRSRGGSSYEQYF.

The chain uses TRBV4-1 and TRBJ2-7; the D call from TCRdb, TRBD2, cannot be confirmed without DNA. Looked up from germline, CDR1 is MGHRA and CDR2 is YSYEKL. The CDR3 has 15 residues. The CDR3 spells CASSLFSGGAYEQYF.

The gene calls are TRBV6-5 and TRBJ2-3; the D call from TCRdb, TRBD2, cannot be confirmed without DNA. Germline assignment: CDR1 MNHEY and CDR2 SVGAGI. The CDR3 has 15 amino acids. CDR3 protein: CASSSASGGRNTQYF.

The V call is TRBV4-1, the J call TRBJ2-5; TCRdb returns TRBD2, unconfirmable since there is no DNA. CDR1 is MGHRA and CDR2 is YSYEKL in the germline V gene. This CDR3 region has 14 residues. The CDR3: CASSLARVSETQYF.